A selection of T cell receptor beta chains follows, all from one sample in a study of cytomegalovirus exposure and HLA in healthy donors. The repertoire was sequenced with immunoSEQ multiplex PCR; TCRdb's copy has only in-frame clones and lacks some. The table shows around 130,000 clones, with 66% occurring only once. The specimen sequenced was PBMCs. The source is a woman aged 60-75 years in good health and CMV-seronegative. CDR3s leave out the opening cysteine and the closing phenylalanine or tryptophan. Clone size appears in some rows only: once, few, many, or a class for an expanded clone.

v_call clone_size cdr3_aa
TRBV4-1 - ASSQLGLGYEQY
TRBV25-1 - ASSEIVSGYT
TRBV19 - ASSISSPGELF
TRBV9 few ASSVEGQGKDEQY
TRBV5-1 - ASSPILQGANTEAF
TRBV11-3 few ASSSGDPPYEQY
TRBV29-1 few SVSGTRDTGELF
TRBV6-1 - ASSGRLAFDTQY
TRBV5-1 - ASSLGGQGSYEQY
TRBV7-9 - ASSLGLLAGETQY
TRBV7-2 - ASVSSGVRQETQY
TRBV28 - ASVQSDSYEQY